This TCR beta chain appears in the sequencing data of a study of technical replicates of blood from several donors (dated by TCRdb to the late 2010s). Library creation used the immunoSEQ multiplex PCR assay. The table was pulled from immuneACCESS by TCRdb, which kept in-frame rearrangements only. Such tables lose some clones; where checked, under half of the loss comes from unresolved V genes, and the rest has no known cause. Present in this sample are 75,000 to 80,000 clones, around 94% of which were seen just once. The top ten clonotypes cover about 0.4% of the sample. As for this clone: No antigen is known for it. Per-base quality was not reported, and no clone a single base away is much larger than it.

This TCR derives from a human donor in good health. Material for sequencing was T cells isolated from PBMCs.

The CDR3 sequence is CASSRRDTLYEQYF. The DNA sequence reads TGTGCCAGCAGCCGCCGGGACACCCTCTACGAGCAGTACTTC. The V and J genes are TRBV7-8 and TRBJ2-7; a weak D assignment points to TRBD1 (6 bases agree). The germline V gene yields SGHVS for CDR1 and FQNEAQ for CDR2. The CDR3 runs 14 amino acids, cysteine and phenylalanine included. Only the CDR3 part of the read is kept: 42 bases, read in frame from the first base. Trimming at the junction amounts to 5 bases on V and 3 bases on J, and the germline ends lie 14 bases apart.